What follows are 10 T cell receptor beta chains derived from one specimen sequenced in a study of metastatic and nonmetastatic thyroid tumors (dated by TCRdb to 2018 to 2020). No treatment had been received by any patient before thyroid surgery. The library relied on PCR. Sequencing used an Illumina HiSeq 4000. The raw public reads went through TCRdb reprocessing: fastp at Q25, MiXCR clone calling, in-frame beta chains kept. This sample comprises around 17,000 clones, about 26% of them detected only once. Clones ranked in the top ten supply 15% to 17% of the sample. Input material: adjacent normal tissue. The receptors derive from a female donor with papillary thyroid cancer or a benign thyroid nodule (not recorded which). Some clones in this sample may be carry-over from other donors' samples.

This clone has just a few counts. The genes are TRBV2 and TRBJ2-1; TRBD2 aligns across 10 bases. The junction had 4 bases not matched to a gene; V was cut back by 7 bases and J by 4 bases. The germline gives CDR1 SNHLY, CDR2 FYNNEI. This CDR3 contains 14 residues. The CDR3 bases are TGTGCCAGCATGGGACTAGCGTATTACAATGAGCAGTTCTTC. It specifies CASMGLAYYNEQFF.

This clone was seen only a few times. The chain couples TRBV15 to TRBJ2-2; D is uncertain. Per germline, CDR1 LNHNV and CDR2 YYDKDF (reference sequence). The V end lost 0 bases, the J end lost 5 bases, and 16 bases lay between the germline ends. This CDR3 is 17 amino acids long. The CDR3, as DNA: TGTGCCACCAGCAGAGATTTAATCGGCTCGGGTACCGGGGAGCTGTTTTTT. It is translated as CATSRDLIGSGTGELFF.

Written as DNA, the CDR3 is TGTGCCAGCAGCTTTAACGGAAACGAGCAGTACTTC. Translated: CASSFNGNEQYF. The chain employs TRBV11-1 and TRBJ2-7; D gene uncertain. Germline V gives CDR1 SGHAT, CDR2 FQDESV (reference sequence). This CDR3 is 12 amino acids long. Trimming took 3 bases from V and 5 from J, leaving 8 bases between them.

This clone was seen a few times. The chain carries TRBV6-1 and TRBJ1-4, with TRBD1 matching 10 bases. Per the germline V gene, CDR1 is MNHNS and CDR2 is SASEGT. This CDR3 spans 14 amino acids. Losses at the gene ends were 2 bases for V and 8 bases for J; bases not matched to a gene: 2. CDR3 sequence (DNA): TGTGCCAGCAGTGAAAGGACAGGGGGAGAAAAACTGTTTTTT. Translation gives CASSERTGGEKLFF.

The chain links TRBV7-3 to TRBJ1-2, with 8 bases identical to TRBD1. Germline lookup yields CDR1 SGHTA and CDR2 FQGTGA. This CDR3 spans 13 amino acids. V dropped 5 bases and J dropped 7; count of bases not matched to a gene: 6. CDR3 nucleotide sequence: TGTGCCAGCAGCCGGGACAGGAACAGTGGCTACACCTTC. Translating it yields CASSRDRNSGYTF.

This clone was detected a few times. The CDR3 spells CASSWQGGWMAFF. The CDR3 DNA reads TGTGCCAGCAGTTGGCAGGGTGGGTGGATGGCTTTCTTT. The chain uses TRBV27 and TRBJ1-1; D is perhaps TRBD1 (5 bases). CDR3 length: 13 residues. The V end lost 4 bases, the J end lost 11 bases, and 17 bases lay between the germline ends. Germline V gene lookup returns CDR1 MNHEY and CDR2 SMNVEV (reference sequence).

The rearrangement links TRBV27 to TRBJ2-6, with TRBD1 as a possible D gene (6 bases). The germline V and J ends were trimmed by 3 bases and 1 base, with 13 bases remaining between them. The CDR3 has 17 amino acids. The germline gives CDR1 MNHEY, CDR2 SMNVEV (reference sequence). Here the CDR3 reads CASSFTQTGSGANVLTF. The CDR3 DNA reads TGTGCCAGCAGTTTTACCCAAACAGGGTCTGGGGCCAACGTCCTGACTTTC.

The chain joins TRBV11-2 to TRBJ2-1; D is ambiguous. V dropped 3 bases and J dropped 3 bases, with 6 bases sitting between them. Germline lookup yields CDR1 SGHAT and CDR2 FQNNGV. The CDR3 totals 13 residues. The CDR3 loop reads CASSFGFYNEQFF. CDR3 DNA sequence: TGTGCCAGCAGCTTTGGGTTCTACAATGAGCAGTTCTTC.

This clone was observed a handful of times. CDR3 in amino acids: CASSMGLAGGTEQFF. The CDR3 coding sequence is TGTGCCAGTAGTATGGGTCTAGCGGGAGGAACTGAGCAGTTCTTC. The rearrangement uses TRBV19 and TRBJ2-1; TRBD2 agrees at 11 bases. Per the germline V gene, CDR1 is LNHDA and CDR2 is SQIVND (reference sequence). The CDR3 spans 15 residues. The V gene end was trimmed by 3 bases and the J gene end by 9 bases; junction bases not matched to a gene: 7.

This clone was seen ten or more times. This sequence joins TRBV4-2 and TRBJ1-4; D is unresolved. Germline V gene lookup returns CDR1 LGHNA and CDR2 YNFKEQ. Between the trimmed V and J ends, which lost 3 bases and 8 bases, there was a span of 16 bases. The CDR3 extends over 15 amino acids. CDR3 loop: CASSHPGGLREKLFF. CDR3 DNA: TGTGCCAGCAGCCACCCGGGAGGGTTGAGGGAAAAACTGTTTTTT.